Below are 31 T cell receptor beta chains sequenced from a single sample in a study of kidney transplant recipient with SARS-CoV-2 infection. TCRdb reprocessed the reads via MiXCR and lists one record per CDR3 protein. The sample contains roughly 250,000 distinct CDR3 sequences, roughly 26% of which appear only once. The material was a blood sample, obtained at baseline and on approximately day 120 from a kidney transplant recipient. These TCRs come from a male patient between 25 and 39 years old who had COVID-19 and was a kidney transplant recipient. Some of the T cells might come from the graft donor.

On this clonotype: One base away lies a much larger clone, so this may be a sequencing read error. The V gene is TRBV11-2, the J gene TRBJ1-5; maybe TRBD1 (5 bases). This CDR3 is 14 amino acids long. Germline CDR1 is SGHAT and CDR2 is FQNNGV. The CDR3 nucleotides read TGTGCCAGGGGGGGGTCCGATAGCAATCGGCCCCAGCATTTT. It encodes CARGGSDSNRPQHF.

Regarding this clonotype: With a much larger clone just one base away, this may be a read error. V and J are TRBV7-9 and TRBJ2-5; D ambiguous. V was shortened by 5 bases and J by 5 bases, with 18 bases between the two germline ends. This CDR3 region has 15 residues. CDR1 is SEHNR, CDR2 FQNEAQ, per germline (reference sequence). DNA for the CDR3: TGTGCCAGCAGCCTGGGCTGGGTCCTCGCGGAGACCCAGTACTTC. Translating gives CASSLGWVLAETQYF.

This clonotype was recorded a few times. Mismatch with germline at one junction end may stem from a read error. The V gene is TRBV5-1, the J gene TRBJ1-2; D ambiguous. Germline-derived CDR1 and CDR2 are SGHRS and YFSETQ. The CDR3 has 12 residues. Written as DNA, the CDR3 is TGCACCAGCAGCCTAGACATCTATGGCTACACCTTC. It translates to CTSSLDIYGYTF.

With respect to this clonotype: Since a much larger clone is just one base distant, this may be a read error. The J gene is TRBJ1-2, the V gene TRBV10-1; D gene ambiguous. Germline CDR1 is WNHNN and CDR2 is SYGVQD (reference sequence). The CDR3 extends over 17 amino acids. Here the CDR3 reads CANSGNKRSRKTYGYTF. For the CDR3, the DNA is TGCGCCAACAGTGGGAATAAAAGATCGCGAAAGACCTATGGCTACACCTTC.

A word on this clonotype: A much more abundant neighbour one base away suggests this may be a read error. The chain carries TRBV6-1 and TRBJ1-2; the D is unclear. Germline values: CDR1 MNHNS, CDR2 SASEGT. The CDR3 is 17 amino acids. The V end lost 5 bases, the J end lost 4 bases, and 23 bases lay between the germline ends. The CDR3 reads CASSRHISMRKAYGYTF. In DNA, the CDR3 is TGTGCCAGCAGTCGCCATATCTCTATGCGAAAGGCCTATGGCTACACCTTC.

Points on this clonotype: A much more abundant neighbour one base away suggests this may be a read error. The chain recombines TRBV5-1 with TRBJ2-5; TRBD1 matches 7 bases. The J call is doubtful: the DNA matches TRBJ2-7 better. The V gene's germline CDR1 is SGHRS and CDR2 YFSETQ. This CDR3 comprises 14 residues. The CDR3 loop reads CASNFRQGAYEQYF. The CDR3 region has the DNA TGCGCCAGCAACTTTAGGCAGGGGGCCTACGAGCAGTACTTC.

This clonotype showed up just once. A read error may be the cause here, since a much bigger clone is one base away. The chain joins TRBV9 to TRBJ1-1; D gene uncertain. The CDR3 extends over 16 amino acids. Between the trimmed V and J ends, which lost 5 bases and 1 base, there was a span of 18 bases. Germline V gene sequence: CDR1 SGDLS, CDR2 YYNGEE. CDR3 in DNA: TGTGCCAGCAGGACGGAACAGCACAAGGGGAACACTGAAGCTTTCTTT. As protein: CASRTEQHKGNTEAFF.

This clonotype was seen many times. The chain couples TRBV7-2 to TRBJ1-4, with no clear D. CDR1 is SGHTA and CDR2 is FQGNSA in the germline V gene. This CDR3 contains 13 residues. Trimming shortened V by 5 bases and J by 8 bases, and 12 bases separated the two germline ends. The CDR3 sequence is CASSPDIGEKLFF. As DNA, the CDR3 is TGTGCCAGCAGCCCAGACATTGGGGAAAAACTGTTTTTT.

With regard to this clonotype: Mismatch with germline at one junction end may stem from a read error. This sequence joins TRBV5-8 and TRBJ2-1; D is perhaps TRBD2 (5 bases). This CDR3 region has 16 residues. Germline assignment: CDR1 SGHTS and CDR2 YDEGEE. In DNA, the CDR3 is TGTGCCGGCAGCTCCCGGGGAGCGAGAACCCACAATGAGCAGTTCTTC. As protein: CAGSSRGARTHNEQFF.

This clonotype was detected ten times or more. This sequence joins TRBV14 and TRBJ2-7, with 8 bases matching TRBD2. CDR1 and CDR2 (germline): SGHDN, FVKESK. CDR3 length: 15 amino acids. V was pared by 0 bases and J by 2 bases, with 3 bases of the junction left unmatched. CDR3 residues: CASSQEISGAYEQYF. As DNA, the CDR3 is TGTGCCAGCAGCCAAGAGATTAGCGGGGCCTACGAGCAGTACTTC.

The genes are TRBV7-7 and TRBJ1-2; D not certain. The CDR3 contains 17 residues. Germline values: CDR1 SSHAT, CDR2 FNYEAQ (reference sequence). Trimming took 4 bases from V and 4 from J, leaving 22 bases between them. The CDR3: CASSSAHKCRKTYGYTF. In DNA, the CDR3 is TGTGCCAGCAGCTCTGCTCATAAGTGCCGAAAGACCTATGGCTACACCTTC.

This clonotype was recorded a few times. This rearrangement joins TRBV25-1 to TRBJ2-1, with TRBD1 matching 7 bases. Germline V gene data show CDR1 as MGHDK and CDR2 as SYGVNS. V trimming: 1 base; J trimming: 5 bases; junction bases outside the gene matches: 5. This CDR3 comprises 15 residues. The CDR3 nucleotides are TGTGCCAGCAGTGAATCCGCCACAGGGGACAATGAGCAGTTCTTC. Amino acid sequence: CASSESATGDNEQFF.

This clonotype has a count of ten or more. V gene TRBV28 combines with J gene TRBJ2-7, with D possibly TRBD2 on 6 matching bases. From germline, CDR1 is MDHEN and CDR2 SYDVKM. The CDR3 sequence is 12 residues long. The germline V and J ends were trimmed by 11 bases and 1 base, with 12 bases remaining between them. The CDR3 DNA sequence: TGTGCCCTCCAAGGAGGGTCCTACGAGCAGTACTTC. Translating it yields CALQGGSYEQYF.

This clonotype was observed a few times. A read error may be the cause here, since a much bigger clone is one base away. The chain uses TRBV21-1 and TRBJ2-3; the DNA was not used to check the table's D call, TRBD2. TRBV21-1 is recorded as a pseudogene. CDR3 length: 17 residues. The chain's CDR3 is CASRGYLATAMQDTQYF. CDR3 sequence (DNA): TGTGCCAGCAGAGGGTATCTAGCTACAGCCATGCAAGATACGCAGTATTTT.

Ten or more counts support this clonotype. The V gene is TRBV9, the J gene TRBJ2-2; 8 bases line up with TRBD2. CDR1 and CDR2 (germline): SGDLS, YYNGEE. The trim removed 0 bases at V and 0 bases at J, leaving 7 bases unmatched. CDR3 length equals 18 residues. The CDR3: CASSVVGGAGSNTGELFF. CDR3 nucleotide sequence: TGTGCCAGCAGCGTAGTCGGGGGGGCGGGATCGAACACCGGGGAGCTGTTTTTT. Drawing the rest from reference TRBV9 and TRBJ2-2, the complete variable domain is DSGVTQTPKHLITATGQRVTLRCSPRSGDLSVYWYQQSLDQGLQFLIQYYNGEERAKGNILERFSAQQFPDLHSELNLSSLELGDSALYFCASSVVGGAGSNTGELFFGEGSRLTVL.

To note about this clonotype: A much more abundant neighbour one base away suggests this may be a read error. The rearrangement uses TRBV5-8 and TRBJ1-1; D gene uncertain. The CDR3 has 14 residues. Germline V gene lookup returns CDR1 SGHTS and CDR2 YDEGEE. Trimming removed 0 bases from V and 10 bases from J, with 16 bases in between. The CDR3: CASSLGNRKPVAFF. The CDR3 DNA is TGTGCCAGCAGCTTGGGGAACCGTAAACCTGTAGCTTTCTTT.

In this sample, this clonotype turned up many times. The V and J genes are TRBV24-1 and TRBJ2-2; either TRBD1 or TRBD2 may fit D (6 bases each). Trimming cost V 4 bases and J 7 bases, with 18 bases left between them. The CDR3 has 16 amino acids. Germline assignment: CDR1 KGHDR and CDR2 SFDVKD. The DNA of the CDR3 is TGTGCCACCAGTGACATAAGTGGGGGGCAGTTCGGGGAGCTGTTTTTT. This sequence encodes CATSDISGGQFGELFF.

In the case of this clonotype: A much larger clone is a single base away; this may be a read error. J is TRBJ1-2 and V is TRBV9; D uncertain. Looked up from germline, CDR1 is SGDLS and CDR2 is YYNGEE. The CDR3 has 16 amino acids. CDR3 amino acids: CASPPEYSRKTYGYIF. CDR3 in DNA: TGTGCCAGCCCGCCAGAGTACTCAAGAAAGACCTATGGCTACATCTTC.

This clonotype has ten or more counts. The chain carries TRBV7-8 and TRBJ2-7, with D possibly being TRBD1 (8 bases). This CDR3 is built from 15 residues. V was shortened by 3 bases and J by 3 bases, with 15 bases between the two germline ends. In germline, CDR1 is SGHVS, CDR2 FQNEAQ. CDR3 protein: CASSFGQGGFYEQYF. The CDR3 DNA is TGTGCCAGCAGCTTCGGACAGGGAGGGTTCTACGAGCAGTACTTC.

About this clonotype itself: A much bigger clone sits one base away, suggesting this may be a read error. The chain employs TRBV5-4 and TRBJ1-2; no clear D. The ends were cut back, 7 bases at V and 4 bases at J, with 23 bases in the middle. Germline CDR1 SGHNT, CDR2 YYREEE (reference sequence). The CDR3 sequence is 16 residues long. The CDR3 nucleotides read TGTGCCAGCCGACACTACGTACCAGGAAAGACCTATGGCTACACCTTC. Protein sequence: CASRHYVPGKTYGYTF.

To note about this clonotype: This may be a read error: a much more frequent sequence differs by one nucleotide. The V and J genes are TRBV12-3 or TRBV12-4 and TRBJ1-4; no clear D gene. Trimming took off 6 bases at V and 5 bases at J, with 10 bases between the two ends. The CDR3 totals 13 residues. The CDR3 sequence is CASRLSPNEKLFF. The CDR3, as DNA: TGTGCCAGCAGGTTGAGCCCCAATGAAAAACTGTTTTTT.

In this sample, this clonotype turned up many times. The chain is built from TRBV7-2 and TRBJ1-5; 8 positions agree with TRBD1. This CDR3 spans 14 amino acids. The germline gives CDR1 SGHTA, CDR2 FQGNSA. Unmatched junction bases numbered 7, after V lost 5 bases and J lost 7 bases. The CDR3 nucleotides read TGTGCCAGCAGCCGCAGGGGGCTAGGGCAGCCCCAGCATTTT. This codes for CASSRRGLGQPQHF.

In its sample, this clonotype was seen a few times. The rearrangement joins TRBV20-1 to TRBJ1-2, with D unresolved. The germline V gene encodes CDR1 DFQATT and CDR2 SNEGSKA (reference sequence). V was trimmed by 4 bases and J by 4 bases, leaving 22 bases between them. The CDR3 length is 16 residues. CDR3 residues: CSAMSLLFRKTYGYTF. The CDR3 bases are TGCAGTGCTATGTCCCTGCTGTTTCGAAAGACCTATGGCTACACCTTC.

This clonotype has at least ten counts. The V call is TRBV7-2, the J call TRBJ2-7; 14 nucleotides align to TRBD2. CDR1 and CDR2 (germline): SGHTA, FQGNSA. J gave up 5 bases and V 2 bases, and 2 bases lay outside the gene matches. CDR3 size: 15 residues. The CDR3 loop is CASSLTGLAGDEQYF. CDR3 bases: TGTGCCAGCAGCTTAACGGGACTAGCGGGAGACGAGCAGTACTTC.

Turning to this clonotype: A much larger clone differs by one base, so this may be a read error. The CDR3 ends on some other residue instead of the conserved phenylalanine or tryptophan, so this is likely a read error. The chain recombines TRBV19 with TRBJ1-6; D is ambiguous. The V and J ends lost 6 bases and 7 bases respectively, with 7 bases between them. From germline, CDR1 is LNHDA and CDR2 SQIVND (reference sequence). The CDR3 covers 12 residues. This CDR3 reads CASRYGNSPLHL. Written as DNA, the CDR3 is TGTGCCAGTAGATACGGGAATTCACCCCTCCACCTT.

This clonotype was detected only a few times. V usage is TRBV20-1 and J usage is TRBJ2-1; no definite D call. V was clipped by 1 base and J by 9 bases, with 13 bases between them. Germline loops: CDR1 DFQATT, CDR2 SNEGSKA (reference sequence). CDR3 length: 13 amino acids. The CDR3 sequence is CSARGEPLGEQFF. DNA for the CDR3: TGCAGTGCTAGAGGGGAACCATTGGGTGAGCAGTTCTTC.

Concerning this clonotype: Just one base apart from a much larger clone, this may be a read error. The rearrangement uses TRBV30 and TRBJ1-6, with D possibly being TRBD1 (5 bases). Per germline, CDR1 GTSNPN and CDR2 SVGIG (reference sequence). This CDR3 is 14 amino acids long. CDR3 sequence (DNA): TGTACCTGGAGCCGGCCAGGGCATAATTCACCCCTCCACTTT. Protein sequence: CTWSRPGHNSPLHF.

The table lists this clonotype with a few counts. The gene calls are TRBV19 and TRBJ1-4; D remains ambiguous. The length of the CDR3 is 12 residues. Germline lookup yields CDR1 LNHDA and CDR2 SQIVND (reference sequence). Trimming pared 1 base from V and 14 bases from J, leaving 11 bases between. The CDR3 region is CASSIVPGPLFF. The CDR3 DNA follows: TGTGCCAGTAGTATAGTCCCTGGACCCCTGTTTTTT. Variable domain in full (rest from reference TRBV19 and TRBJ1-4): DGGITQSPKYLFRKEGQNVTLSCEQNLNHDAMYWYRQDPGQGLRLIYYSQIVNDFQKGDIAEGYSVSREKKESFPLTVTSAQKNPTAFYLCASSIVPGPLFFGSGTQLSVL.

This clonotype has ten or more counts. The V call is TRBV5-1, the J call TRBJ2-7, with no clear D. V lost 4 bases and J lost 1, with 12 bases in between. The CDR3 extends over 14 amino acids. The germline gives CDR1 SGHRS, CDR2 YFSETQ. Written as DNA, the CDR3 is TGCGCCAGCAGCGGGGATGCAAGTTCCTACGAGCAGTACTTC. It encodes CASSGDASSYEQYF. Complete variable domain (other parts from reference TRBV5-1 and TRBJ2-7): KAGVTQTPRYLIKTRGQQVTLSCSPISGHRSVSWYQQTPGQGLQFLFEYFSETQRNKGNFPGRFSGRQFSNSRSEMNVSTLELGDSALYLCASSGDASSYEQYFGPGTRLTVT.

Comment on this clonotype: This clone may be a read error of a much larger clone one base away. The rearrangement joins TRBV20-1 to TRBJ1-2, with D unresolved. This CDR3 is 16 amino acids long. Germline CDR1 DFQATT, CDR2 SNEGSKA (reference sequence). The ends were cut back, 5 bases at V and 4 bases at J, with 23 bases in the middle. CDR3 sequence reads: CSALSLLSRKTYGYTF. Here the CDR3 DNA reads TGCAGTGCTTTATCTCTGCTGTCTCGAAAGACCTATGGCTACACCTTC.

This clonotype was counted ten times or more. V usage is TRBV24-1 and J usage is TRBJ2-7; D might be TRBD1 (5 bases). This CDR3 is built from 14 residues. Trimming shortened V by 0 bases and J by 2 bases, and 7 bases separated the two germline ends. Germline V CDR1 and CDR2: KGHDR, SFDVKD. CDR3 sequence: CATSDLNRPYEQYF. CDR3 in DNA: TGTGCCACCAGTGATTTGAACAGGCCCTACGAGCAGTACTTC.